The TCR beta chain under discussion was sequenced for a study of OX40 agonist ivuxolimab in advanced cancers. Study summary: Of the patients, three showed partial responses, one with hepatocellular carcinoma and two with cutaneous melanoma.

Points on this clone: Its antigen is unidentified.

General study results and limits: Low normalized T-cell clonal expansion was additionally recorded for some nonresponders.

The CDR3 extends over 16 amino acids. V was pared by 3 bases and J by 7 bases, with 9 bases of the junction left unmatched. Looked up from germline, CDR1 is MGHDK and CDR2 is SYGVNS. Here immunoSEQ multiplex PCR was the method, and the copy in TCRdb shows in-frame clones only, minus some. The table records about 86,000 clones, around 90% of them present only once. The chain has TRBV25-1 and TRBJ2-1, with 10 nucleotides matching TRBD2. The sample was CD4+ or CD8+ T cells sorted from blood, taken in a trial of the OX40 agonist ivuxolimab. This clonotype was obtained from an adult with an advanced solid tumor such as melanoma, head and neck, liver or kidney cancer. The CDR3 here is CASSDSSGSRKNEQFF. In DNA, the CDR3 is TGTGCCAGCAGTGACTCTAGCGGGAGCCGGAAGAATGAGCAGTTCTTC.